This T cell receptor (beta chain) was obtained from a study of blood T cell repertoires in COVID-19. Study details: COVID-19 samples collected from the United States, Italy and Spain covered acute and convalescent phases. Sources were T cells, B-cell-depleted T cells, or PBMCs; the material itself was cDNA or gDNA.

The participants were between roughly 18 and 100 years old and came from 24 US areas. Germline V lookup: CDR1 SNHLY, CDR2 FYNNEI. Deletions cut 5 bases from V and 2 bases from J, with 9 bases between. This CDR3 spans 13 amino acids. Source study methods: Scientists estimated how many nucleated cells there were by amplifying reference gene primers. Clones were sequenced by immunoSEQ multiplex PCR, and TCRdb holds only the in-frame ones, with some missing. V and J calls and clone size are given by that table; D and trimming were obtained from the DNA. The sample comprises approximately 220,000 clones, 75% to 90% of which are singletons, and around 3.5% rests with the top ten. Of note for this clone: The sample holds other DNA sequences that translate to the same CDR3.

The receptor's source is a middle-aged woman with acute COVID-19. This chain joins TRBV2 and TRBJ1-2; possibly TRBD1 for D (5 bases). Sample: PBMCs or T cells enriched from blood (not recorded which). The CDR3 is CASSSGGNYGYTF. In DNA, the CDR3 is TGTGCCAGCAGTTCGGGGGGGAACTATGGCTACACCTTC.